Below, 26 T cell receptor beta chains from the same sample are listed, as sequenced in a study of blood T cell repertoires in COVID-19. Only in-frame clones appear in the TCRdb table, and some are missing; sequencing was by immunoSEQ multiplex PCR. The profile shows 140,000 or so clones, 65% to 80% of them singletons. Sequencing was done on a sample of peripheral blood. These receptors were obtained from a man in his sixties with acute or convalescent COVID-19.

The CDR3 here is CASQEQMNTEAFF. DNA for the CDR3: TGTGCCAGTCAAGAGCAAATGAACACTGAAGCTTTCTTT. The chain joins TRBV19 to TRBJ1-1; D gene ambiguous. V was clipped by 8 bases and J by 0 bases, with 10 bases between them. Germline loops: CDR1 LNHDA, CDR2 SQIVND (reference sequence). This CDR3 region has 13 residues.

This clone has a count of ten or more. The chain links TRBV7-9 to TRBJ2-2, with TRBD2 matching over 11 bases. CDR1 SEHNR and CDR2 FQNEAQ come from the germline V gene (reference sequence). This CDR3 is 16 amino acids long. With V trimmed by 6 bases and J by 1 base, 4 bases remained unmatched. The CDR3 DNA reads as TGTGCCAGCAGTCCCCTAGCGGGAGGGAACACCGGGGAGCTGTTTTTT. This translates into CASSPLAGGNTGELFF. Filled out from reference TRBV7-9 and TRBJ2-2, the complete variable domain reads DTGVSQNPRHKITKRGQNVTFRCDPISEHNRLYWYRQTLGQGPEFLTYFQNEAQLEKSRLLSDRFSAERPKGSFSTLEIQRTEQGDSAMYLCASSPLAGGNTGELFFGEGSRLTVL.

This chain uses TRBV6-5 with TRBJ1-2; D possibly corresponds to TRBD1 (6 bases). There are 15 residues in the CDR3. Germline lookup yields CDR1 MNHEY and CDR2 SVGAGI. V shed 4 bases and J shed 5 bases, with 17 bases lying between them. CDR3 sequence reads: CASSSNQGSGYGYTF. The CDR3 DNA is TGTGCCAGCAGTTCCAACCAGGGGTCGGGTTATGGCTACACCTTC.

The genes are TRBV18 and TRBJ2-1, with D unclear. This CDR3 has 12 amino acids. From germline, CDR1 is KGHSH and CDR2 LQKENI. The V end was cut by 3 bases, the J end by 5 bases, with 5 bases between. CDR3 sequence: CASSPENNEQFF. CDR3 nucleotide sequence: TGTGCCAGCTCACCTGAGAACAATGAGCAGTTCTTC. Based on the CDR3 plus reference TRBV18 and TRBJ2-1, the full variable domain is NAGVMQNPRHLVRRRGQEARLRCSPMKGHSHVYWYRQLPEEGLKFMVYLQKENIIDESGMPKERFSAEFPKEGPSILRIQQVVRGDSAAYFCASSPENNEQFFGPGTRLTVL.

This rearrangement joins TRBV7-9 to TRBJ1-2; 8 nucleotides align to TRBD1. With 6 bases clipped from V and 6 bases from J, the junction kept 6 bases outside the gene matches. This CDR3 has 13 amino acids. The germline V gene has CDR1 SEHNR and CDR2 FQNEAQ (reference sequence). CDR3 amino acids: CASRPDRVDGYTF. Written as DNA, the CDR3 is TGTGCCAGCAGACCGGACAGGGTAGATGGCTACACCTTC.

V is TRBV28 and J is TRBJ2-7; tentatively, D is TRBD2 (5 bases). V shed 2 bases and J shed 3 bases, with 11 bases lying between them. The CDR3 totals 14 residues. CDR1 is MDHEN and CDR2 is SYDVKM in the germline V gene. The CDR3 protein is CASSLRGILYEQYF. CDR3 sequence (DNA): TGTGCCAGCAGTTTACGGGGTATTCTCTACGAGCAGTACTTC. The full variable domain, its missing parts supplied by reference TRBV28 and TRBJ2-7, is DVKVTQSSRYLVKRTGEKVFLECVQDMDHENMFWYRQDPGLGLRLIYFSYDVKMKEKGDIPEGYSVSREKKERFSLILESASTNQTSMYLCASSLRGILYEQYFGPGTRLTVT.

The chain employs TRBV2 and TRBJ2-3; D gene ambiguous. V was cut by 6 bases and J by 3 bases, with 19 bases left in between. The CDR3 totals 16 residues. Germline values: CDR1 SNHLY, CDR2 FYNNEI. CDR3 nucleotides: TGTGCCAGCAGACCCCTTGACACCCTTGGGACAGATACGCAGTATTTT. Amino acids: CASRPLDTLGTDTQYF.

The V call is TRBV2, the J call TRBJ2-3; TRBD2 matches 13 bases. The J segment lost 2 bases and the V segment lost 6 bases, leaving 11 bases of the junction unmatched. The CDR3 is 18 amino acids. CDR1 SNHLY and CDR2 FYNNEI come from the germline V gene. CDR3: CASRPRGTSGDPTDTQYF. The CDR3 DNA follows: TGTGCCAGCAGGCCAAGGGGGACTAGCGGGGACCCCACAGATACGCAGTATTTT.

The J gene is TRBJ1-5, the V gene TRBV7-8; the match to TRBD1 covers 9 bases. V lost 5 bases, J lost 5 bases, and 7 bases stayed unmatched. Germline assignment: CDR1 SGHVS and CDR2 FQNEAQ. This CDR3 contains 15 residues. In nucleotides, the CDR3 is TGTGCCAGCAGCCCGGGGACAGGGATGTATCAGCCCCAGCATTTT. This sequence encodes CASSPGTGMYQPQHF.

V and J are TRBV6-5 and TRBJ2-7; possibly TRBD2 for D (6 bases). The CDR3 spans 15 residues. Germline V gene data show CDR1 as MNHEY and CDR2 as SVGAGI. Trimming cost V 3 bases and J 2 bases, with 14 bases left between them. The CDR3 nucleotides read TGTGCCAGCAGTTATAGCACGGGGGACCCCTACGAGCAGTACTTC. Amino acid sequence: CASSYSTGDPYEQYF.

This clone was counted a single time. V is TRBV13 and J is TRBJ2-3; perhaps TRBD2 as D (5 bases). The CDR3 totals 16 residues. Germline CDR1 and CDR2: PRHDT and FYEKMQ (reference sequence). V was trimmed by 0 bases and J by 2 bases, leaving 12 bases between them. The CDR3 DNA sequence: TGTGCCAGCAGCTTAGGGCTAGCTATAGCCACAGATACGCAGTATTTT. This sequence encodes CASSLGLAIATDTQYF.

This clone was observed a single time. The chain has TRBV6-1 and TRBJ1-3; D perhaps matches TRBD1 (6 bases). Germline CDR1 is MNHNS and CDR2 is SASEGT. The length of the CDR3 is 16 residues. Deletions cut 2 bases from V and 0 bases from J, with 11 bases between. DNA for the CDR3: TGTGCCAGCAGTGAAAAGGACAGCTACTCTGGAAACACCATATATTTT. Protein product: CASSEKDSYSGNTIYF.

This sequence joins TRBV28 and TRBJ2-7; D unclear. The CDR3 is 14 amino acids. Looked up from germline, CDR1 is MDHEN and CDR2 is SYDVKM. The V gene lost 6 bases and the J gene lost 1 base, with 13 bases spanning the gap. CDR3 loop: CASSQPPQSYEQYF. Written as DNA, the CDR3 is TGTGCCAGCAGCCAACCCCCCCAGTCCTACGAGCAGTACTTC.

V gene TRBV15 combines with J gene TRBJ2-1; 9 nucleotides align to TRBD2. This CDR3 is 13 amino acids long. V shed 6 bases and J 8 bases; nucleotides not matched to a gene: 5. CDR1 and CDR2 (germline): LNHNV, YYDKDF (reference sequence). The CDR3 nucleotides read TGTGCCACCAGTGGCGGGAGGGGCTATGAGCAGTTCTTC. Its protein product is CATSGGRGYEQFF.

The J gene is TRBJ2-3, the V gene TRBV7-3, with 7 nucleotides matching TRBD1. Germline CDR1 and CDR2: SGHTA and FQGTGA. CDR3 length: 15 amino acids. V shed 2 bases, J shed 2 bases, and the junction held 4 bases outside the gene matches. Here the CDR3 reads CASSLGDSLTDTQYF. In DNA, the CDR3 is TGTGCCAGCAGCTTAGGGGACAGTCTCACAGATACGCAGTATTTT.

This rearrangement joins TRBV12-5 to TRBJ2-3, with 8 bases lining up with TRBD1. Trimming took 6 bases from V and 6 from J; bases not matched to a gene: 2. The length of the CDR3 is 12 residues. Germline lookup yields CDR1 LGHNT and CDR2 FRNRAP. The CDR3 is CASGTGADTQYF. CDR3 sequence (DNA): TGTGCTAGTGGGACAGGGGCGGATACGCAGTATTTT. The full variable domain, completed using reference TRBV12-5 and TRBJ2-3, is DARVTQTPRHKVTEMGQEVTMRCQPILGHNTVFWYRQTMMQGLELLAYFRNRAPLDDSGMPKDRFSAEMPDATLATLKIQPSEPRDSAVYFCASGTGADTQYFGPGTRLTVL.

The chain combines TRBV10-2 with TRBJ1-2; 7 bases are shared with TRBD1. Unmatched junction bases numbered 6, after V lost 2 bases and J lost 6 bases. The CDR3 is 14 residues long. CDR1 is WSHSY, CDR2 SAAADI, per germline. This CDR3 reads CASSETDRVHGYTF. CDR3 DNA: TGCGCCAGCAGTGAGACTGACAGGGTTCATGGCTACACCTTC.

CDR3 sequence: CASNQGGQETQYF. CDR3 bases: TGTGCCAGCAACCAGGGGGGCCAAGAGACCCAGTACTTC. This chain joins TRBV6-5 and TRBJ2-5; possible D gene TRBD1, 7 bases. Trimming cost V 7 bases and J 1 base, with 10 bases left between them. The length of the CDR3 is 13 residues. CDR1 is MNHEY, CDR2 SVGAGI, per germline.

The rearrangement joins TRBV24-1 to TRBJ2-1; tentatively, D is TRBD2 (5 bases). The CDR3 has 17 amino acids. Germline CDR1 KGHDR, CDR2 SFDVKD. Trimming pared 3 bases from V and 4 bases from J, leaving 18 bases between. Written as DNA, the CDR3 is TGTGCCACCAGTGATGCCTCCGCGGGCCACTCTTACAATGAGCAGTTCTTC. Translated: CATSDASAGHSYNEQFF.

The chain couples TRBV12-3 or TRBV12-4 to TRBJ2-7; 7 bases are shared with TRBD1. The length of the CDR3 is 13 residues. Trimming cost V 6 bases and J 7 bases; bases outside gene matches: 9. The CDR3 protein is CASRSRQGREQYF. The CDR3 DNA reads TGTGCCAGCAGGTCCCGACAGGGAAGGGAGCAGTACTTC.

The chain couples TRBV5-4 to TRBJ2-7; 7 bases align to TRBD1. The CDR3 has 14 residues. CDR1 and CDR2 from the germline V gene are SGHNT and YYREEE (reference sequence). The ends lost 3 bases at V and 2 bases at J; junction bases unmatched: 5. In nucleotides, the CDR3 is TGTGCCAGCAGCTCGGGACAGTCGGCCTACGAGCAGTACTTC. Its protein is CASSSGQSAYEQYF.

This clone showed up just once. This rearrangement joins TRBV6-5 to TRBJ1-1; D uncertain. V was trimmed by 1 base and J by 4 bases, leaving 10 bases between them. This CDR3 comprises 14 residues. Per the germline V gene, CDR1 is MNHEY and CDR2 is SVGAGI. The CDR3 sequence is CASSYLRGITEAFF. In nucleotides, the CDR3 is TGTGCCAGCAGTTACTTACGAGGGATCACTGAAGCTTTCTTT.

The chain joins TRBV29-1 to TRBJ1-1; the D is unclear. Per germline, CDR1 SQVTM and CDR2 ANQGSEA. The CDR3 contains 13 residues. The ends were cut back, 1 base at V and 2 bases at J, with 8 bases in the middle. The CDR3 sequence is CSVEARSNTEAFF. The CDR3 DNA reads TGCAGCGTTGAAGCCCGGTCCAACACTGAAGCTTTCTTT.

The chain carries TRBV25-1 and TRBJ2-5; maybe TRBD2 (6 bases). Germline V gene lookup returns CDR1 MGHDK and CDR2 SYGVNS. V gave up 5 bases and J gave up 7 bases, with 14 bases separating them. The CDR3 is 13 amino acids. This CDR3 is CASSYGTPPTQYF. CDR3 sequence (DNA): TGTGCCAGCAGTTACGGGACTCCGCCGACCCAGTACTTC.

The CDR3 coding sequence is TGTGCCAGCAGTGACAGGGGGCTGTCAGATACGCAGTATTTT. It yields the protein CASSDRGLSDTQYF. The chain couples TRBV6-1 to TRBJ2-3; 8 bases agree with TRBD1. From germline, CDR1 is MNHNS and CDR2 SASEGT. The V segment lost 3 bases and the J segment 4 bases; nucleotides outside the gene matches: 3. The CDR3 consists of 14 residues.

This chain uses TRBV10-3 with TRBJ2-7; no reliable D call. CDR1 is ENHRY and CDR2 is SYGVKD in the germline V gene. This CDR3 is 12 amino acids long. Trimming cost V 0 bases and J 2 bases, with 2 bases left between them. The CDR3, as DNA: TGTGCCATCAGTGAGTCTACCTACGAGCAGTACTTC. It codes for CAISESTYEQYF.